Listed below are T cell receptor beta chains from one sample, sequenced in a study of shared clonotypes between healthy human individuals. Measured with immunoSEQ multiplex PCR; TCRdb has only the in-frame clones, and not every one. The sample has roughly 1,600,000 clones, less than 99% seen once. The sequenced material came from naive CD4+ T cells sorted from blood. The receptor source for this set is a man between 25 and 39 years old in good health. Both conserved end residues are part of each CDR3. The order of the fields is J gene, clone size, D gene, V gene, CDR3 protein, CDR3 DNA. A D gene is named only where the DNA matches it firmly. Clone size is not always given. Where it is, it says once, few, many or a class for expanded clones.

j_call: TRBJ1-2
clone_size: -
d_call: TRBD1
v_call: TRBV13
cdr3_aa: CASSLGGTGTPYGYTF
cdr3_nt: TGTGCCAGCAGCTTAGGAGGGACAGGGACCCCATATGGCTACACCTTC

j_call: TRBJ2-3
clone_size: -
d_call: TRBD2
v_call: TRBV7-8
cdr3_aa: CASSLPLAVTDTQYF
cdr3_nt: TGTGCCAGCAGCTTACCCCTAGCGGTCACAGATACGCAGTATTTT

j_call: TRBJ2-1
clone_size: -
d_call: -
v_call: TRBV9
cdr3_aa: CASSVPRNEQFF
cdr3_nt: TGTGCCAGCAGCGTACCCCGCAATGAGCAGTTCTTC

j_call: TRBJ2-5
clone_size: -
d_call: -
v_call: TRBV5-1
cdr3_aa: CASSLLAETQYF
cdr3_nt: TGCGCCAGCAGCTTGTTGGCGGAGACCCAGTACTTC

j_call: TRBJ1-1
clone_size: -
d_call: -
v_call: TRBV28
cdr3_aa: CASRQQGIGAFF
cdr3_nt: TGTGCCAGCAGGCAACAGGGAATCGGAGCTTTCTTT

j_call: TRBJ2-5
clone_size: once
d_call: TRBD2
v_call: TRBV9
cdr3_aa: CASSVDLAGGPRETQYF
cdr3_nt: TGTGCCAGCAGCGTAGACTTAGCGGGAGGGCCTAGGGAGACCCAGTACTTC

j_call: TRBJ1-1
clone_size: -
d_call: -
v_call: TRBV7-2
cdr3_aa: CASSIRVRNTEAFF
cdr3_nt: TGTGCCAGCAGCATACGGGTCAGGAACACTGAAGCTTTCTTT

j_call: TRBJ2-1
clone_size: -
d_call: TRBD2
v_call: TRBV18
cdr3_aa: CASSPLAGSSYNEQFF
cdr3_nt: TGTGCCAGCTCCCCCCTAGCGGGGAGCTCCTACAATGAGCAGTTCTTC

j_call: TRBJ1-5
clone_size: -
d_call: -
v_call: TRBV19
cdr3_aa: CASSKLGRTGLEPQHF
cdr3_nt: TGTGCCAGTAGTAAGTTGGGGCGGACTGGACTGGAGCCCCAGCATTTT

j_call: TRBJ2-7
clone_size: -
d_call: -
v_call: TRBV5-5
cdr3_aa: CASSFNYYYEQYF
cdr3_nt: TGTGCCAGCAGCTTTAACTATTACTACGAGCAGTACTTC

j_call: TRBJ2-1
clone_size: -
d_call: -
v_call: TRBV5-4
cdr3_aa: CASSFSVARGNEQFF
cdr3_nt: TGTGCCAGCAGCTTCTCGGTAGCGAGGGGCAATGAGCAGTTCTTC

j_call: TRBJ2-5
clone_size: -
d_call: TRBD2
v_call: TRBV19
cdr3_aa: CASRSGNEETQYF
cdr3_nt: TGTGCCAGTAGGAGCGGGAACGAAGAGACCCAGTACTTC

j_call: TRBJ1-1
clone_size: -
d_call: -
v_call: TRBV14
cdr3_aa: CASSQEEGTEAFF
cdr3_nt: TGTGCCAGCAGCCAAGAAGAGGGGACTGAAGCTTTCTTT

j_call: TRBJ1-5
clone_size: once
d_call: TRBD1
v_call: TRBV7-9
cdr3_aa: CASSLNTGARPDQPQHF
cdr3_nt: TGTGCCAGCAGCTTAAATACAGGGGCTAGGCCCGATCAGCCCCAGCATTTT

j_call: TRBJ2-4
clone_size: -
d_call: TRBD1
v_call: TRBV6-5
cdr3_aa: CASREQGTLIQYF
cdr3_nt: TGTGCCAGCAGAGAACAGGGGACGCTCATTCAGTACTTC

j_call: TRBJ2-2
clone_size: -
d_call: -
v_call: TRBV18
cdr3_aa: CASSPKGSGELFF
cdr3_nt: TGTGCCAGCTCACCGAAGGGGAGCGGGGAGCTGTTTTTT

j_call: TRBJ1-5
clone_size: -
d_call: TRBD1
v_call: TRBV11-2
cdr3_aa: CASSLLFRLDRGRRQPQHF
cdr3_nt: TGTGCCAGCAGCTTATTATTTAGATTGGACAGGGGGCGTAGGCAGCCCCAGCATTTT

j_call: TRBJ2-6
clone_size: -
d_call: TRBD1
v_call: TRBV11-2
cdr3_aa: CASRVPGQSSGANVLTF
cdr3_nt: TGTGCCAGCAGGGTACCGGGACAGAGCTCTGGGGCCAACGTCCTGACTTTC

j_call: TRBJ1-1
clone_size: -
d_call: -
v_call: TRBV2
cdr3_aa: CASPESGGRAEAFF
cdr3_nt: TGTGCCAGCCCCGAGAGCGGGGGGCGGGCTGAAGCTTTCTTT

j_call: TRBJ2-5
clone_size: -
d_call: -
v_call: TRBV7-5
cdr3_aa: CARTREETQYF
cdr3_nt: TGTGCCAGAACCAGGGAAGAGACCCAGTACTTC

j_call: TRBJ2-5
clone_size: once
d_call: -
v_call: TRBV10-3
cdr3_aa: CAISDISRETQYF
cdr3_nt: TGTGCCATCAGTGATATTAGCAGGGAGACCCAGTACTTC

j_call: TRBJ2-5
clone_size: -
d_call: -
v_call: TRBV7-9
cdr3_aa: CASSLYGRGQETQYF
cdr3_nt: TGTGCCAGCAGCTTATATGGGAGAGGACAAGAGACCCAGTACTTC

j_call: TRBJ2-1
clone_size: -
d_call: TRBD2
v_call: TRBV5-1
cdr3_aa: CASSLGLWREGNNEQFF
cdr3_nt: TGCGCCAGCAGCTTGGGGCTTTGGCGGGAGGGTAACAATGAGCAGTTCTTC

j_call: TRBJ2-2
clone_size: -
d_call: -
v_call: TRBV27
cdr3_aa: CASKVQGAGELFF
cdr3_nt: TGTGCCAGCAAGGTGCAGGGCGCCGGGGAGCTGTTTTTT

j_call: TRBJ1-4
clone_size: -
d_call: -
v_call: TRBV27
cdr3_aa: CATREGFDEKLFF
cdr3_nt: TGTGCCACTAGGGAGGGTTTCGATGAAAAACTGTTTTTT

j_call: TRBJ1-2
clone_size: -
d_call: TRBD1
v_call: TRBV7-9
cdr3_aa: CASSLVRGPSSNYGYTF
cdr3_nt: TGTGCCAGCAGCTTAGTGAGGGGGCCTAGTTCTAACTATGGCTACACCTTC

j_call: TRBJ2-2
clone_size: -
d_call: -
v_call: TRBV6-6
cdr3_aa: CASSYQPENTGELFF
cdr3_nt: TGTGCCAGCAGTTACCAGCCGGAGAACACCGGGGAGCTGTTTTTT

j_call: TRBJ1-2
clone_size: -
d_call: -
v_call: TRBV5-1
cdr3_aa: CASSTPGQTRGYTF
cdr3_nt: TGCGCCAGCAGCACGCCCGGACAGACTCGGGGCTACACCTTC

j_call: TRBJ2-7
clone_size: -
d_call: -
v_call: TRBV5-4
cdr3_aa: CASGPSNSYEQYF
cdr3_nt: TGTGCCAGCGGTCCAAGTAACTCCTACGAGCAGTACTTC

j_call: TRBJ2-5
clone_size: -
d_call: TRBD2
v_call: TRBV7-9
cdr3_aa: CASSRATGGPGETQYF
cdr3_nt: TGTGCCAGCAGCCGTGCGACGGGAGGGCCGGGGGAGACCCAGTACTTC

j_call: TRBJ1-5
clone_size: -
d_call: -
v_call: TRBV19
cdr3_aa: CASRPRGGESNQPQHF
cdr3_nt: TGTGCCAGTAGGCCCCGTGGGGGAGAGAGCAATCAGCCCCAGCATTTT

j_call: TRBJ2-2
clone_size: -
d_call: -
v_call: TRBV7-9
cdr3_aa: CASSFLGNTGELFF
cdr3_nt: TGTGCCAGCAGCTTTCTAGGGAACACCGGGGAGCTGTTTTTT

j_call: TRBJ2-3
clone_size: -
d_call: TRBD2
v_call: TRBV6-4
cdr3_aa: CASSEYGTSGRSTQYF
cdr3_nt: TGTGCCAGCAGTGAATACGGGACTAGCGGGAGATCTACGCAGTATTTT

j_call: TRBJ2-1
clone_size: -
d_call: TRBD1
v_call: TRBV6-4
cdr3_aa: CATRRDSSYNEQFF
cdr3_nt: TGTGCCACCCGCCGGGACAGCTCCTACAATGAGCAGTTCTTC

j_call: TRBJ2-2
clone_size: -
d_call: -
v_call: TRBV4-3
cdr3_aa: CASSQDREPVTGELFF
cdr3_nt: TGCGCCAGCAGCCAAGATAGAGAGCCCGTCACCGGGGAGCTGTTTTTT

j_call: TRBJ2-7
clone_size: -
d_call: TRBD1
v_call: TRBV6-5
cdr3_aa: CASSFHSTGGDYVWYF
cdr3_nt: TGTGCCAGCAGTTTTCACTCGACAGGGGGCGACTACGTATGGTACTTC

j_call: TRBJ2-7
clone_size: -
d_call: -
v_call: TRBV2
cdr3_aa: CASSDFVQTDEQYF
cdr3_nt: TGTGCCAGCAGTGACTTTGTCCAGACCGACGAGCAGTACTTC

j_call: TRBJ1-5
clone_size: -
d_call: -
v_call: TRBV28
cdr3_aa: CASSAPVEAQHF
cdr3_nt: TGTGCCAGCAGTGCCCCGGTTGAGGCCCAGCATTTT

j_call: TRBJ1-2
clone_size: -
d_call: -
v_call: TRBV5-4
cdr3_aa: CASSAPNYGYTF
cdr3_nt: TGTGCCAGCAGCGCCCCGAACTATGGCTACACCTTC

j_call: TRBJ1-3
clone_size: once
d_call: -
v_call: TRBV28
cdr3_aa: CASSEIRVGGNTIYF
cdr3_nt: TGTGCCAGCAGCGAGATCAGGGTGGGTGGAAACACCATATATTTT

j_call: TRBJ2-3
clone_size: -
d_call: -
v_call: TRBV5-1
cdr3_aa: CASRRGGSDTQYF
cdr3_nt: TGCGCTAGTCGGAGAGGTGGTTCAGATACGCAGTATTTT

j_call: TRBJ1-2
clone_size: -
d_call: -
v_call: TRBV5-4
cdr3_aa: CASSLKDPTDYGYTF
cdr3_nt: TGTGCCAGCAGCTTGAAAGATCCGACAGACTATGGCTACACCTTC

j_call: TRBJ2-1
clone_size: -
d_call: TRBD1
v_call: TRBV28
cdr3_aa: CASSFLTGDNEQFF
cdr3_nt: TGTGCCAGCAGTTTCTTGACAGGGGACAATGAGCAGTTCTTC

j_call: TRBJ2-7
clone_size: -
d_call: -
v_call: TRBV28
cdr3_aa: CASSLARPGQYF
cdr3_nt: TGTGCCAGCAGTTTAGCCCGTCCGGGGCAGTACTTC

j_call: TRBJ2-5
clone_size: -
d_call: TRBD2
v_call: TRBV5-4
cdr3_aa: CASSLVGGSTWETQYF
cdr3_nt: TGTGCCAGCAGCTTGGTCGGGGGGTCGACGTGGGAGACCCAGTACTTC

j_call: TRBJ2-2
clone_size: -
d_call: -
v_call: TRBV15
cdr3_aa: CATSRDRGSPNTGELFF
cdr3_nt: TGTGCCACCAGCAGAGATCGGGGCAGTCCGAACACCGGGGAGCTGTTTTTT

j_call: TRBJ2-7
clone_size: -
d_call: -
v_call: TRBV5-4
cdr3_aa: CASSLMQGPNEQYF
cdr3_nt: TGTGCCAGCAGCTTGATGCAGGGGCCCAACGAGCAGTACTTC

j_call: TRBJ2-1
clone_size: -
d_call: -
v_call: TRBV6-6
cdr3_aa: CATRRANEQFF
cdr3_nt: TGTGCCACCCGCCGGGCTAATGAGCAGTTCTTC

j_call: TRBJ1-2
clone_size: once
d_call: -
v_call: TRBV18
cdr3_aa: CASSPPSRDITNYGYTF
cdr3_nt: TGTGCCAGCTCACCACCTTCTCGGGACATAACTAACTATGGCTACACCTTC

j_call: TRBJ2-1
clone_size: -
d_call: -
v_call: TRBV28
cdr3_aa: CASTDVLSGHEQFF
cdr3_nt: TGTGCCAGCACCGACGTTCTTAGCGGCCATGAGCAGTTCTTC

j_call: TRBJ1-1
clone_size: -
d_call: -
v_call: TRBV7-6
cdr3_aa: CASSLAEGTEAFF
cdr3_nt: TGTGCCAGCAGCTTAGCGGAGGGCACTGAAGCTTTCTTT

j_call: TRBJ2-7
clone_size: -
d_call: -
v_call: TRBV2
cdr3_aa: CASRELYEQYF
cdr3_nt: TGTGCCAGCAGGGAGTTGTACGAGCAGTACTTC